The 2 T cell receptor beta chains below were found in one sample sequenced in a study of blood T cell repertoires in COVID-19. The assay was immunoSEQ multiplex PCR, and TCRdb's table has in-frame clones only and misses some. The table has roughly 190,000 clones, roughly four fifths seen once. The source material was peripheral blood. The receptors here all came from a woman aged 40 to 50 with acute or convalescent COVID-19.

V and J are TRBV3-1 (or the pseudogene TRBV3-2) and TRBJ1-2; 7 nucleotides line up with TRBD1. The germline V gene has CDR1 LGHDT and CDR2 YNNKEL (reference sequence). The CDR3 is made up of 13 amino acids. J was trimmed by 11 bases and V by 2 bases; bases with no gene match: 8. This CDR3 reads CASSQNLGGAYTF. CDR3 DNA: TGTGCCAGCAGCCAAAACCTAGGGGGCGCATACACCTTC.

The chain couples TRBV7-9 to TRBJ2-3; 13 bases match TRBD2. This CDR3 comprises 16 residues. The J segment lost 4 bases and the V segment lost 6 bases, leaving 7 bases of the junction unmatched. Germline V gene lookup returns CDR1 SEHNR and CDR2 FQNEAQ (reference sequence). The CDR3, as DNA: TGTGCCAGCAGTTCGACTAGCGGGGGGAATTCAGATACGCAGTATTTT. Amino acids: CASSSTSGGNSDTQYF.